A single sample gave rise to the 14 T cell receptor beta chains below, sequenced in a study of cytomegalovirus exposure and HLA in healthy donors. PCR involved 60 Vbeta and 13 Jbeta primers. The data were produced by immunoSEQ multiplex PCR, yet TCRdb's version contains in-frame clones alone and is incomplete. The sample has about 52,000 clones; approximately 77% are singletons. The sequencing sample was made of PBMCs. Every receptor here comes from a woman between 45 and 65 years old in good health and CMV-seronegative.

This chain joins TRBV6-5 and TRBJ2-7; 9 bases map to TRBD2. This CDR3 is 14 amino acids long. CDR1 and CDR2 from the germline V gene are MNHEY and SVGAGI. J gave up 6 bases and V 8 bases, and 11 bases lay outside the gene matches. The CDR3 sequence: CASAPPLAGSEQYF. The CDR3 nucleotides read TGTGCCAGCGCTCCCCCCCTAGCGGGAAGCGAGCAGTACTTC.

V usage is TRBV28 and J usage is TRBJ1-2; no firm D call. The V and J ends lost 6 bases and 4 bases respectively, with 12 bases between them. CDR3 length equals 13 residues. Germline CDR1 reads MDHEN; CDR2 reads SYDVKM. Written as DNA, the CDR3 is TGTGCCAGCAGACCAGACATGAGCTATGGCTACACCTTC. It yields the protein CASRPDMSYGYTF.

DNA of the CDR3: TGTGCCAGCAGCCTAGAGGTGGGAGGGCACTACGAGCAGTACTTC. Translated, it gives CASSLEVGGHYEQYF. J is TRBJ2-7 and V is TRBV7-2; 7 bases fit TRBD2. Unmatched junction bases numbered 10, after V lost 5 bases and J lost 3 bases. CDR1 SGHTA and CDR2 FQGNSA come from the germline V gene. This CDR3 is 15 amino acids long.

This clone appeared a single time. The chain employs TRBV7-2 and TRBJ2-7; D is unresolved. The CDR3 covers 13 residues. Germline CDR1 reads SGHTA; CDR2 reads FQGNSA. The V gene lost 1 base and the J gene lost 4 bases, with 8 bases spanning the gap. CDR3 DNA: TGTGCCAGCAGCTTAGGGTCCAGGTACGAGCAGTACTTC. It is translated as CASSLGSRYEQYF.

V usage is TRBV30 and J usage is TRBJ1-1, with unresolved D. This CDR3 comprises 15 residues. Germline lookup yields CDR1 GTSNPN and CDR2 SVGIG (reference sequence). With 1 base removed from V and 1 base from J, the gap between germline ends came to 13 bases. CDR3 DNA sequence: TGTGCCTGGAGTGAGGATCTGCGGGGGAACACTGAAGCTTTCTTT. Amino acids: CAWSEDLRGNTEAFF. The entire variable domain, with the rest obtained from reference TRBV30 and TRBJ1-1, is as follows: SQTIHQWPATLVQPVGSPLSLECTVEGTSNPNLYWYRQAAGRGLQLLFYSVGIGQISSEVPQNLSASRPQDRQFILSSKKLLLSDSGFYLCAWSEDLRGNTEAFFGQGTRLTVV.

The chain uses TRBV10-3 and TRBJ2-7; a weak D match, TRBD2 (6 bases). Germline loops: CDR1 ENHRY, CDR2 SYGVKD. The CDR3 has 13 amino acids. V gave up 6 bases and J gave up 3 bases, with 12 bases separating them. CDR3 protein: CAISAGLNYEQYF. The CDR3 DNA sequence: TGTGCCATCAGCGCAGGACTAAACTACGAGCAGTACTTC.

This chain links TRBV4-1 with TRBJ1-1; 9 bases line up with TRBD1. The J segment lost 4 bases and the V segment lost 0 bases, leaving 9 bases of the junction unmatched. Germline V gives CDR1 MGHRA, CDR2 YSYEKL. There are 17 residues in the CDR3. The CDR3 bases are TGCGCCAGCAGCCAAGAGGGGACAGGGATTCGGGGCACTGAAGCTTTCTTT. It yields the protein CASSQEGTGIRGTEAFF.

The chain links TRBV19 to TRBJ2-1; D perhaps matches TRBD2 (5 bases). CDR3 length: 16 residues. CDR1 and CDR2 from the germline V gene are LNHDA and SQIVND (reference sequence). V was pared by 5 bases and J by 4 bases, with 18 bases between. CDR3 in DNA: TGTGCCAGTAGTCCCCCTTGGGCGCGCGGGTACAATGAGCAGTTCTTC. Translating it yields CASSPPWARGYNEQFF.

A few counts support this clone. The chain uses TRBV28 and TRBJ2-1; TRBD2 agrees at 8 bases. The germline gives CDR1 MDHEN, CDR2 SYDVKM. V lost 3 bases to trimming and J lost 5 bases; unmatched junction nucleotides: 12. There are 17 residues in the CDR3. CDR3 residues: CASSFRYEREIHNEQFF. CDR3 in DNA: TGTGCCAGCAGTTTCAGGTACGAGCGGGAGATACACAATGAGCAGTTCTTC.

J is TRBJ1-2 and V is TRBV19; D is undetermined. CDR3 size: 15 residues. Trimming removed 7 bases at V and 2 bases at J, with 17 bases between. In germline, CDR1 is LNHDA, CDR2 SQIVND (reference sequence). CDR3 protein: CASTVHSGQNYGYTF. The CDR3 DNA sequence: TGTGCCAGTACGGTGCACAGCGGTCAGAACTATGGCTACACCTTC.

This clone was observed a handful of times. This chain joins TRBV2 and TRBJ1-4; no definite D call. Trimming removed 3 bases from V and 4 bases from J, with 12 bases in between. The CDR3 consists of 15 residues. Germline lookup yields CDR1 SNHLY and CDR2 FYNNEI. The CDR3 region has the DNA TGTGCCAGCAGTGAGCAGGACTTAGTTAATGAAAAACTGTTTTTT. Translation: CASSEQDLVNEKLFF.

The count of this clone is one. The CDR3 sequence is CASRRTGVTYEQYF. CDR3 nucleotide sequence: TGTGCCAGCAGAAGGACAGGGGTGACCTACGAGCAGTACTTC. The chain employs TRBV14 and TRBJ2-7, with 9 bases fitting TRBD1. The CDR3 consists of 14 residues. After removal of 6 bases from V and 2 bases from J, the junction contained 5 bases not matched to a gene. The germline CDR1 and CDR2 sequences are SGHDN and FVKESK.

The J gene is TRBJ2-1, the V gene TRBV12-5; 11 nucleotides match TRBD1. The J segment lost 4 bases and the V segment lost 7 bases, leaving 12 bases of the junction unmatched. Germline V CDR1 and CDR2: LGHNT, FRNRAP. The CDR3 contains 17 residues. Here the CDR3 DNA reads TGTGCTAGTGCCATTCAGGGTGGGACAGGGGGTTACAATGAGCAGTTCTTC. Translated: CASAIQGGTGGYNEQFF. The variable domain in full, with the rest retrieved from reference TRBV12-5 and TRBJ2-1, is DARVTQTPRHKVTEMGQEVTMRCQPILGHNTVFWYRQTMMQGLELLAYFRNRAPLDDSGMPKDRFSAEMPDATLATLKIQPSEPRDSAVYFCASAIQGGTGGYNEQFFGPGTRLTVL.

The chain uses TRBV6-4 and TRBJ2-3, with 10 bases lining up with TRBD2. Germline-derived CDR1 and CDR2 are MRHNA and SNTAGT. The CDR3 loop spans 15 amino acids. Losses at the gene ends were 0 bases for V and 4 bases for J; bases not matched to a gene: 1. As DNA, the CDR3 is TGTGCCAGCAGTGACTCGAGCGGGGGGGCAGATACGCAGTATTTT. This translates into CASSDSSGGADTQYF.